Included here is one TCR beta chain sequence, with context. What it recognizes is unknown. The junction differs from germline at one of its ends, possibly a read error. These data come from a study of CD8+ T cells in alopecia areata. The overall study: Tofacitinib administration persisted for 6 to 18 months, succeeded by 6 months off drug. The study's findings and limits: Tofacitinib significantly brought down scalp clonality and expanded CD8+ clones among top 100. Lesional scalp, notably in alopecia totalis/universalis, had clonality above that of normal scalp.

Extraction and reverse transcription of RNA yielded cDNA as the sequencing template. Some clones are missing from TCRdb's copy, which holds only in-frame ones; the method was immunoSEQ multiplex PCR. The repertoire includes 200,000 or so clones, roughly 50% of them detected once, and roughly 5.8% sits in the top ten. The length of the CDR3 is 12 residues. From germline, CDR1 is SGHDT and CDR2 YYEEEE. Treatment of the sample: oral pan-JAK inhibitor, 5-10 mg twice daily. Samples from alopecia areata patients were lesional scalp punch biopsies and peripheral blood. The clonotype originates from a human donor with alopecia areata. The sequencing here drew on CD4+ T cells sorted from blood, taken at week 24, from a patient treated with tofacitinib. The rearrangement links TRBV5-6 to TRBJ2-7; TRBD1 agrees at 7 bases. CDR3 sequence reads: CASSFGVGRGFF. CDR3 nucleotides: TGTGCCAGCAGCTTCGGTGTGGGCAGGGGGTTCTTC. The whole variable domain, filled in from reference TRBV5-6 and TRBJ2-7, reads DAGVTQSPTHLIKTRGQQVTLRCSPKSGHDTVSWYQQALGQGPQFIFQYYEEEERQRGNFPDRFSGHQFPNYSSELNVNALLLGDSALYLCASSFGVGRGFFGPGTRLTVT.